The present T cell receptor beta chain was sequenced within a study of pediatric ulcerative colitis. Findings and caveats of the study: Rectal repertoires separated controls, mild-moderate and acute severe colitis.

The survey-level immunoSEQ assay was used. Assay: immunoSEQ multiplex PCR; the TCRdb copy retains only in-frame clones and omits some. This table holds roughly 37,000 clones, over 80% found once. In regard to this clone: Its antigen is not known.

With 4 bases removed from V and 5 bases from J, the gap between germline ends came to 13 bases. The CDR3 spans 14 residues. Germline CDR1 is SGHRS and CDR2 is YFSETQ. The blood sample was taken during the colonoscopy visit. The gene calls are TRBV5-1 and TRBJ1-5; D gene ambiguous. The sample consisted of blood. The receptor was isolated from a girl between 10 and 17 years old with moderate ulcerative colitis. As DNA, the CDR3 is TGCGCCAGCAGCGGACTCGGCTGGGATCAGCCCCAGCATTTT. As protein: CASSGLGWDQPQHF.